This TCR beta chain was observed in a study of shared clonotypes between healthy human individuals (dated by TCRdb to 2020 to 2022). For context, the study as a whole: A couple of women and a few men aged 18 to 49 years were included in the cohort. For each donor, three plates each were used for CD4 naive and CD4 memory, two plates were used for CD8 naive, and one plate was used for CD8 memory. Blood TCR repertoires of five healthy adults were deeply sequenced to estimate repertoire size and the extent of clonotype sharing between individuals. Libraries were prepared and TCR repertoires were sequenced by different laboratories using diverse techniques, in order to increase sequencing depth and limit assay-specific biases. Leukapheresis yielded between about 0.94 and 8.9 billion PBMCs per donor.

Healthy HIV-negative adults with no recently reported acute infections or vaccinations were included as donors. Every donor was a Caucasian adult living in Nashville, Tennessee, USA. CD4+ T cells were enriched through magnetic negative selection, after which naive cells were positively selected on CD45RA and the remaining negative fraction served as the memory subset. Blood was collected by leukapheresis, and PBMCs were isolated by Ficoll-Histopaque density gradient centrifugation and then cryopreserved in liquid nitrogen vapor phase. Analytical flow cytometry was used to check the purity and quantity of each magnetically sorted T cell population. From each sorted fraction, genomic DNA was isolated and quantified by UV absorbance on a Nanodrop 2000c. From the cysteine through the phenylalanine, the CDR3 covers 17 amino acids. Just the 51-base CDR3 DNA is kept, in frame starting at base 1. The study at large found these results: Pairwise subsampling indicated that sequencing depth was expected to affect the degree of clonotype sharing among donors. Sampling was limited to blood, and TCR repertoires in tissue likely differ from TCR repertoires in blood. Across four donors, roughly 5.1% of naive CD4, 3.5% of naive CD8, approximately 2.5% of memory CD4, and about 0.44% of memory CD8 clonotypes were shared. Rarefaction of sorted-subset datasets indicated incomplete sequencing despite the large sequencing depth. The genetic and exposure-history diversity represented was limited by the small number of donors. Naive subsets generally had larger estimated clonotype richness than memory subsets did. Compared with non-shared clonotypes, the clonotypes found in all four sorted-subset donors had higher generation probabilities.

Using the deep immunoSEQ assay, multiplex PCR amplified TCR CDR3 regions from genomic DNA. Extracted genomic DNA from each cell subset was distributed evenly across all wells of several immunoSEQ 96-well plates, and each plate was treated as a replicate. For sorted subsets, each replicate PCR was loaded with 200 ng genomic DNA, equivalent to 25,000 to 35,000 T cell genomes. Purified libraries were quantified with a Qubit 3.0 fluorometer, sized on a Bioanalyzer 2100, and re-quantified with the KAPA Library Quantification kit. A separate single-read 150-cycle Illumina NextSeq 550 flow cell was used to sequence each immunoSEQ 96-well plate. On the authors' methods: Because the immunoSEQ output included only junctional sequences and no quality scores, the filtering could not be the same as the filtering used for full-length reads. Sequences were annotated with PyIR, a Python wrapper for IgBLAST v1.9, and V/J genes and CDR3 were assigned using IMGT germline references. Reads with weak V/J assignments (E-value above 1e-6), missing CDR3, stop codons, out-of-frame junctions, or ambiguous translated residues were removed. V3J clonotypes were defined as sequences sharing an identical inferred V gene, J gene, and CDR3 amino acid sequence. The percentage overlap between two repertoires was calculated by dividing the number of shared unique clonotypes by the size of the smaller repertoire. Repertoire richness was assessed with RTK rarefaction, the Chao1 estimator, and Recon v2.1 estimates of unobserved clonotypes. Generation probabilities for all TCRbeta clonotypes obtained by the gDNA method from a handful of donors were computed using OLGA. TCRdb took over this immuneACCESS table, retaining in-frame rearrangements with V and J assigned. Such tables are incomplete; in checked studies, under half of the missing clones stem from an unresolved V gene, and the remainder is unexplained. That table furnishes V, J and clone size, whereas the DNA furnished D and trimming. The sample contains about 680,000 clones, around four fifths of them found a single time. The ten biggest clones cover around 1.7% of the sample.

This clone was observed a handful of times. Its binding antigen is unknown. Qualities for individual bases were not recorded, and no much larger clone is one base off. The sequenced sample consisted of memory CD4+ T cells sorted from blood. The intended sense of this specimen's cell subset or site label: CD45RA-negative fraction. The receptor comes from a woman younger than 45 in good health. This sequence uses TRBV1 and TRBJ1-4; TRBD1 is the table's D call and was not checked against the DNA. TRBV1 is a pseudogene. CDR3 loop: CTSSQTPDRGHNEKLFF. The nucleotides are TGCACCAGCAGCCAGACCCCGGACAGGGGGCATAATGAAAAACTGTTTTTT.